Listed below are T cell receptor beta chains from one sample, sequenced in a study of blood T cells in healthy people across ages. MiXCR was run by TCRdb on the 5' RACE reads, yielding one entry per CDR3 protein. The table has more than 1,000,000 distinct CDR3 sequences, approximately 25% seen once. The sample also formed part of further work on T cells of mothers and their children.

Input material: blood. The receptors were sampled from a girl aged 2-10 years in good health. Each CDR3 is given with its conserved first and last residue. D genes are given only for firm matches. The size of a clone is reported for some rows only, either as once, few or many, or as a class for expanded clones.

J: TRBJ1-1
V: TRBV6-6
D: NA
size: NA
DNA: TGTGCCAGCAGTTACGTAGGGGCGGAAGCTTTCTTT
CDR3: CASSYVGAEAFF

J: TRBJ1-1
V: TRBV12-3/TRBV12-4
D: NA
size: many
DNA: TGTGCCAGCAGTTATTTGAACACTGAAGCTTTCTTT
CDR3: CASSYLNTEAFF

J: TRBJ2-1
V: TRBV15
D: NA
size: NA
DNA: TGTGCCACCAGCAGCCCATTGTCTAGTGAGCAGTTCTTC
CDR3: CATSSPLSSEQFF

J: TRBJ1-6
V: TRBV25-1
D: NA
size: NA
DNA: TGTGCCAGCAGTGAATATGGGGTGGCCAGGGGAAATTCACCCCTCCACTTT
CDR3: CASSEYGVARGNSPLHF

J: TRBJ2-3
V: TRBV29-1
D: NA
size: NA
DNA: TGCAGCATTACCCACAGGGTTAGCACAGATACGCAGTATTTT
CDR3: CSITHRVSTDTQYF

J: TRBJ2-2
V: TRBV7-2
D: NA
size: NA
DNA: TGTGCCAGCAGTAACAGTGTGGCCGGGGAGCTGTTTTTT
CDR3: CASSNSVAGELFF

J: TRBJ2-5
V: TRBV7-8
D: TRBD1
size: few
DNA: TGTGCCAGCAGCCTACTCTTGGGACAGGGAAAAGAGACCCAGTACTTC
CDR3: CASSLLLGQGKETQYF

J: TRBJ2-7
V: TRBV7-3
D: TRBD2
size: many
DNA: TGTGCCAGCAGCCTTACTAGCGGGAGATTCGACGAGCAGTACTTC
CDR3: CASSLTSGRFDEQYF

J: TRBJ2-1
V: TRBV20-1
D: NA
size: NA
DNA: TGCAGTGCTCAAAAAAGCCCCTACAATGAGCAGTTCTTC
CDR3: CSAQKSPYNEQFF

J: TRBJ1-1
V: TRBV29-1
D: NA
size: once
DNA: TGCAGCGCAGGGAACAGGGTAGCGGACACTGAAGCTTTCTTT
CDR3: CSAGNRVADTEAFF